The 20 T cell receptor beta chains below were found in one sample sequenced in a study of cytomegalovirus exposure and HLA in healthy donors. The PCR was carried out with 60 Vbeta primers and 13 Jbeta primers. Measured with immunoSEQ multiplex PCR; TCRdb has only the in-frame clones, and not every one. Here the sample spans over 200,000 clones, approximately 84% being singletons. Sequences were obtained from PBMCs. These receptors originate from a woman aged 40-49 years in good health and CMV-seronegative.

The CDR3: CASSRTDRNEKLFF. DNA for the CDR3: TGTGCCAGCAGCAGGACTGATCGTAATGAAAAACTGTTTTTT. This chain links TRBV7-9 with TRBJ1-4; D remains unclear. The ends were cut back, 5 bases at V and 4 bases at J, with 11 bases in the middle. The CDR3 extends over 14 amino acids. CDR1 is SEHNR, CDR2 FQNEAQ, per germline (reference sequence). The entire variable domain, with the rest obtained from reference TRBV7-9 and TRBJ1-4, is as follows: DTGVSQNPRHKITKRGQNVTFRCDPISEHNRLYWYRQTLGQGPEFLTYFQNEAQLEKSRLLSDRFSAERPKGSFSTLEIQRTEQGDSAMYLCASSRTDRNEKLFFGSGTQLSVL.

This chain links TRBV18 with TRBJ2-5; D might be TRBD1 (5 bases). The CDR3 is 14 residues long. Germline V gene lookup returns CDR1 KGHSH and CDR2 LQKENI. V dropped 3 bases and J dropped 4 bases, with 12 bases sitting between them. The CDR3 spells CASSPLGDRETQYF. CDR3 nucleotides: TGTGCCAGCTCACCCTTAGGGGATAGAGAGACCCAGTACTTC.

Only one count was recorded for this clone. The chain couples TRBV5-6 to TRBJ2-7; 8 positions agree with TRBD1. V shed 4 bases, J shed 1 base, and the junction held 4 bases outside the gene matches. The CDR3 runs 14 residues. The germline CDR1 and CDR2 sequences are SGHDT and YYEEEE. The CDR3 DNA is TGTGCCAGCAGCAGGAGACAGGGGTCCTACGAGCAGTACTTC. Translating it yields CASSRRQGSYEQYF.

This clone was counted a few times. CDR3 coding DNA: TGTGCCAGCAGCTTGGTTGCGGGGGGTGGGGCCAACGTCCTGACTTTC. Amino acids: CASSLVAGGGANVLTF. The rearrangement uses TRBV5-6 and TRBJ2-6, with 8 bases fitting TRBD2. The V segment lost 0 bases and the J segment 3 bases; nucleotides outside the gene matches: 2. Germline V gives CDR1 SGHDT, CDR2 YYEEEE. The length of the CDR3 is 16 residues.

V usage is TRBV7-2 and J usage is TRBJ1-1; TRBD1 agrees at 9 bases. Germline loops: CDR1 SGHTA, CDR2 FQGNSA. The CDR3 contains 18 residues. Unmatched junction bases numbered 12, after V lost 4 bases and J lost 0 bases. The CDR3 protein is CASSSRTGGRLMNTEAFF. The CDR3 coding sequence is TGTGCCAGCAGCTCCCGTACAGGGGGCCGACTTATGAACACTGAAGCTTTCTTT.

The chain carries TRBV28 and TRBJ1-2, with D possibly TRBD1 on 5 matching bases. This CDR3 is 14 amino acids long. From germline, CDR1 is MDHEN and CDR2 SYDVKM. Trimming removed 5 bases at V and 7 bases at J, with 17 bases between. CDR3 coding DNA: TGTGCCAGCAGTCCGCACACGGGACTAGGTGGCTACACCTTC. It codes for CASSPHTGLGGYTF.

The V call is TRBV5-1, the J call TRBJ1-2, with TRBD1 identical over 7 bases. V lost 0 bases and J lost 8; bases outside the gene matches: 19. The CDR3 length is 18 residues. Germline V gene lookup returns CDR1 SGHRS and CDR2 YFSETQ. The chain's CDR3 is CASSLAGALGGSENGYTF. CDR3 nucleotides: TGCGCCAGCAGCTTGGCCGGTGCCCTAGGGGGCTCAGAAAACGGCTACACCTTC.

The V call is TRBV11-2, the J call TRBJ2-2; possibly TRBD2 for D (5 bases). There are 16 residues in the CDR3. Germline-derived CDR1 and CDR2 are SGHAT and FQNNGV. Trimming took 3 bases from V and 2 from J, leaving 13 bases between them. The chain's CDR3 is CASSFFRGINTGELFF. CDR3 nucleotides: TGTGCCAGCAGCTTCTTTCGGGGAATCAACACCGGGGAGCTGTTTTTT.

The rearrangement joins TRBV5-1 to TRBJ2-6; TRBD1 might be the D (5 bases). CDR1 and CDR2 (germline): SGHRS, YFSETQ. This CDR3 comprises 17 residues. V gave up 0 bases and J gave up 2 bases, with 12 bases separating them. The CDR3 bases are TGCGCCAGCAGCTTGGGCCCAGGGATAGCTGGGGCCAACGTCCTGACTTTC. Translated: CASSLGPGIAGANVLTF.

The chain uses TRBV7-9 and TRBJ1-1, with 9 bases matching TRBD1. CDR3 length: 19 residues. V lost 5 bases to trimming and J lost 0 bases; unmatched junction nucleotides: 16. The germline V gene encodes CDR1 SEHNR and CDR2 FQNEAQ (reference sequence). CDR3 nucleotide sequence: TGTGCCAGCAGCCAGGCGGCGGCAGGGACAGGGATCATGAACACTGAAGCTTTCTTT. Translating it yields CASSQAAAGTGIMNTEAFF.

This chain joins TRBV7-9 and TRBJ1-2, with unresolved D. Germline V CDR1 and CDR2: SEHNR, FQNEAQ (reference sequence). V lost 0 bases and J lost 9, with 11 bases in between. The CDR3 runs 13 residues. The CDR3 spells CASSLASLFSYTF. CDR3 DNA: TGTGCCAGCAGCTTAGCCTCCTTATTTAGCTACACCTTC. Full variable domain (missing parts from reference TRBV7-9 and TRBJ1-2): DTGVSQNPRHKITKRGQNVTFRCDPISEHNRLYWYRQTLGQGPEFLTYFQNEAQLEKSRLLSDRFSAERPKGSFSTLEIQRTEQGDSAMYLCASSLASLFSYTFGSGTRLTVV.

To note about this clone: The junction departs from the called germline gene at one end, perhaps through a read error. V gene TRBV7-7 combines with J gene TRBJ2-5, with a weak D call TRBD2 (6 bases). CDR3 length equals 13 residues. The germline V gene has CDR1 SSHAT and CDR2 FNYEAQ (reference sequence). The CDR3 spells CASSLVRGQPQYF. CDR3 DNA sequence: TGTGCTAGCAGCTTAGTGCGGGGCCAGCCCCAGTACTTC.

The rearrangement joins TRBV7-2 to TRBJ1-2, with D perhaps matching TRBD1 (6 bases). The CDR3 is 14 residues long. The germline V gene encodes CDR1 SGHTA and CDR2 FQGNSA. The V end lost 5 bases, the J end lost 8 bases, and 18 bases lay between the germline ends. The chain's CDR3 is CASSPRRGGGGYTF. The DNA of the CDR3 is TGTGCCAGCAGCCCCCGCCGGGGAGGGGGGGGCTACACCTTC.

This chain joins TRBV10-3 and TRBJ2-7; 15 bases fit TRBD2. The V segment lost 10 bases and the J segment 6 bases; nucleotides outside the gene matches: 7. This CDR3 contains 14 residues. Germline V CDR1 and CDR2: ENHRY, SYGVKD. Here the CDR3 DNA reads TGTGCCACCGGGACTAGCGGGGGGCAGGGCGAGCAGTACTTC. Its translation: CATGTSGGQGEQYF.

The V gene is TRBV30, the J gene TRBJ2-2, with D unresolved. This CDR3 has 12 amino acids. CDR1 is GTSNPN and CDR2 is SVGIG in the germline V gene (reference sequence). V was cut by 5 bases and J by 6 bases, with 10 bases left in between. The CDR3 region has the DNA TGTGCCTGGTCCCCCTATCCCGGGGAGCTGTTTTTT. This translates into CAWSPYPGELFF.

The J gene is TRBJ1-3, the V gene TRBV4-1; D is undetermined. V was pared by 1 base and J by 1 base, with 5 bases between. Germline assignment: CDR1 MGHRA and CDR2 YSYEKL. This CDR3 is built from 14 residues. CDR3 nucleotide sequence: TGCGCCAGCAGCCAAGGGGAGTCTGGAAACACCATATATTTT. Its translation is CASSQGESGNTIYF.

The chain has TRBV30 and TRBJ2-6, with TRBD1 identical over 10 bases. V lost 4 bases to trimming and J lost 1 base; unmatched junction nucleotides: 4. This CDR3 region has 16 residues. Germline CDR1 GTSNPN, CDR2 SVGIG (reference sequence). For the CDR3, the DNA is TGTGCCTGGACCGGGACAGGGGTGTCTGGGGCCAACGTCCTGACTTTC. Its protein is CAWTGTGVSGANVLTF.

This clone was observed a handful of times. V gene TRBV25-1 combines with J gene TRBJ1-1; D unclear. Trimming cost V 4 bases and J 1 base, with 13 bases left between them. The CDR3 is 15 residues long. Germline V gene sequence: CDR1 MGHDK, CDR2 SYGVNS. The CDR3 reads CASSGTIPENTEAFF. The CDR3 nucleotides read TGTGCCAGCAGTGGTACTATTCCGGAGAACACTGAAGCTTTCTTT. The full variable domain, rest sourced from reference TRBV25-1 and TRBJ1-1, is EADIYQTPRYLVIGTGKKITLECSQTMGHDKMYWYQQDPGMELHLIHYSYGVNSTEKGDLSSESTVSRIRTEHFPLTLESARPSHTSQYLCASSGTIPENTEAFFGQGTRLTVV.

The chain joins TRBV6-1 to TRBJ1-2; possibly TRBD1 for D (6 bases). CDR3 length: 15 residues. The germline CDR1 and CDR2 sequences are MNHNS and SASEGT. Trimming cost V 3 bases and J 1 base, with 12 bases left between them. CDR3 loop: CASSEDRYLNYGYTF. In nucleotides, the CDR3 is TGTGCCAGCAGTGAGGACAGATACCTTAACTATGGCTACACCTTC.

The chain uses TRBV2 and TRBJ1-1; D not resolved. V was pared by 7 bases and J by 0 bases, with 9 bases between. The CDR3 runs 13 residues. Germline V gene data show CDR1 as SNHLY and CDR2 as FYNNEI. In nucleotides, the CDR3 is TGTGCCAGCATGGCCGGGGTGAACACTGAAGCTTTCTTT. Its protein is CASMAGVNTEAFF.